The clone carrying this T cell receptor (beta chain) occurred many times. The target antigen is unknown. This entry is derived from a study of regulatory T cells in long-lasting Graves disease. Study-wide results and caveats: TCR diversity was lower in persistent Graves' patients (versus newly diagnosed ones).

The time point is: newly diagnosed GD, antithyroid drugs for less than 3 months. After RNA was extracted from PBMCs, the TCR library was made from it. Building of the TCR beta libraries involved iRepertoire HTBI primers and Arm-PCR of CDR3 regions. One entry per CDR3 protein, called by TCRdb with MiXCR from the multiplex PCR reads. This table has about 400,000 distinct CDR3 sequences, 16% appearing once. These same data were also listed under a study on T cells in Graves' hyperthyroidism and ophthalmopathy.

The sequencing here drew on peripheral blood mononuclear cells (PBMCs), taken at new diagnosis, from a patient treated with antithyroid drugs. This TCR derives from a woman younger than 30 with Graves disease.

The CDR3 nucleotides are TGCAGTGCTAGACGAGGACAGTACACCGGGGAGCTGTTTTTT. It yields the protein CSARRGQYTGELFF. V gene TRBV20-1 combines with J gene TRBJ2-2; D perhaps matches TRBD1 (6 bases). The ends were cut back, 2 bases at V and 3 bases at J, with 10 bases in the middle. This CDR3 is 14 amino acids long. Per the germline V gene, CDR1 is DFQATT and CDR2 is SNEGSKA (reference sequence).